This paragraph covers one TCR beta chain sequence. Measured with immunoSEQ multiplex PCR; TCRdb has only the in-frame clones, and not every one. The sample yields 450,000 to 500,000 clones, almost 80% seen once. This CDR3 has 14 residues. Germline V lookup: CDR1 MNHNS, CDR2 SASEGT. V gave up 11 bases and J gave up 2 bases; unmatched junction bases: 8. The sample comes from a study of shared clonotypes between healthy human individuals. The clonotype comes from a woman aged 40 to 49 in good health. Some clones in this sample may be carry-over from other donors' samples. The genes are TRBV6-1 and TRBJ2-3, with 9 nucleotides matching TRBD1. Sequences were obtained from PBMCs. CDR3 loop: CASKGDRDTDTQYF. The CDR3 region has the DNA TGTGCCTCTAAGGGGGACAGGGACACAGATACGCAGTATTTT.